This TCR beta chain was sequenced for a study of Graves' ophthalmopathy and Graves' hyperthyroidism. Study-level results: Between ophthalmopathy and stable hyperthyroidism, a 13-signature model drew a separation with around 90% sensitivity and about 80% specificity.

Certain patients were not enrolled. These were patients with other autoimmune diseases, uncontrolled infections, pregnancy or lactation. Orbital computed tomography, thyroid ultrasound, TRAb, serum thyroxine and clinical symptoms formed the basis of diagnosis. At least ten counts were recorded for this clonotype. Its antigen is undetermined. Amplification of TCR beta CDR3 regions used RNA transcripts. First-round RT-PCR relied on HTBI primers, and a second-round multiplex PCR came next. TCRdb reprocessed the multiplex PCR reads via MiXCR and lists one record per CDR3 protein. The sample yields under 400,000 distinct CDR3 sequences, roughly 15% seen once. The receptor's source is an adult man with Graves' ophthalmopathy. What was sequenced was peripheral blood.

The CDR3 spells CASSPATGDQPQHF. The CDR3 nucleotides are TGTGCCAGCAGTCCAGCGACAGGGGATCAGCCCCAGCATTTT. V is TRBV6-2 or TRBV6-3 and J is TRBJ1-5; 8 nucleotides align to TRBD1. Germline CDR1 and CDR2: MNHEY and SVGEGT. Trimming cost V 5 bases and J 5 bases; bases outside gene matches: 5. CDR3 length equals 14 residues.